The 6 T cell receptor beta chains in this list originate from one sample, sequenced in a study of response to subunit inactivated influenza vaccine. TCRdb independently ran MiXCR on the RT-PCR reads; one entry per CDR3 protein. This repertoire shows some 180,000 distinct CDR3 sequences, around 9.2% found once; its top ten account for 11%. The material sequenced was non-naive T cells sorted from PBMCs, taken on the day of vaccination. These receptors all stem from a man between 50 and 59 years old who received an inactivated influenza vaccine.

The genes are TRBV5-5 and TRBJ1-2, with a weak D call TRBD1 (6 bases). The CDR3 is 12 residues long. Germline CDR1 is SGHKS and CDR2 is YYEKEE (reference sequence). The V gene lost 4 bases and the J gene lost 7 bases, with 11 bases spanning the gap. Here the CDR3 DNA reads TGTGCCAGCAGCGCGGACAGCGTTGGCTACACCTTC. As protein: CASSADSVGYTF.

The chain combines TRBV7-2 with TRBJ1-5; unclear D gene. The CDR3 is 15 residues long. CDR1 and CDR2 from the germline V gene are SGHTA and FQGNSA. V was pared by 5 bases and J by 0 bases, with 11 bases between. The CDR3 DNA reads TGTGCCAGCAGCAAGAGAGTTCATAGCAATCAGCCCCAGCATTTT. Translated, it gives CASSKRVHSNQPQHF.

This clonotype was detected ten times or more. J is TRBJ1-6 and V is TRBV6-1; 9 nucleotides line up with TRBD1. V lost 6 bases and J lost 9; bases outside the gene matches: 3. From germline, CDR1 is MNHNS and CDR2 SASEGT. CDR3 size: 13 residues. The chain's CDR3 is CASSWGQGSPLHF. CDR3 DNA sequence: TGTGCCAGCAGCTGGGGACAGGGTTCACCCCTCCACTTT.

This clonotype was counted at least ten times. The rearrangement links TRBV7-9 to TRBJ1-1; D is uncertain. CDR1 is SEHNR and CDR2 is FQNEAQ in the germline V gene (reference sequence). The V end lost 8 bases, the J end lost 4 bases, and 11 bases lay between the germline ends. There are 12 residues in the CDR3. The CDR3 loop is CASSSGRTEAFF. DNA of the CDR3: TGTGCCAGCTCCTCCGGGCGCACTGAAGCTTTCTTT.

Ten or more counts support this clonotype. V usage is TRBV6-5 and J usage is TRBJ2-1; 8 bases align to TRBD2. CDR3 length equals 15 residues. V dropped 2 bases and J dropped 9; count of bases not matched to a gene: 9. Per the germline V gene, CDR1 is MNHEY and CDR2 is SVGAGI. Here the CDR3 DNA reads TGTGCCAGCAGTTACCAACTAGCGGCAAATATTGAGCAGTTCTTC. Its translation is CASSYQLAANIEQFF.

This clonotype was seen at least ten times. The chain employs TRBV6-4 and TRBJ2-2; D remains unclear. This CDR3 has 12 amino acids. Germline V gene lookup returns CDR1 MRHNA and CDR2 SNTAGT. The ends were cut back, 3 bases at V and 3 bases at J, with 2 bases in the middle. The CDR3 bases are TGTGCCAGCAGTGAGGACACCGGGGAGCTGTTTTTT. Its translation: CASSEDTGELFF.